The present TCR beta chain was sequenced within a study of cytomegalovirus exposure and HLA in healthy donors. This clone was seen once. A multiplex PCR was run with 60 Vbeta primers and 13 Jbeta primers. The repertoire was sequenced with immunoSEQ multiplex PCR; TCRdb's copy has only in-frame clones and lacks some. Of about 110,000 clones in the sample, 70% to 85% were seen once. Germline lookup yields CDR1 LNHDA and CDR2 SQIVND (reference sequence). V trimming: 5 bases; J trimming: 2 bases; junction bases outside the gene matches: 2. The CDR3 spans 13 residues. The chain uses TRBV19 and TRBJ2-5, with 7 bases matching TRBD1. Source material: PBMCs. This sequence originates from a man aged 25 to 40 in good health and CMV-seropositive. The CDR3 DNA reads TGTGCCAGTAGTTCGGGACAGCAAGAGACCCAGTACTTC. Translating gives CASSSGQQETQYF. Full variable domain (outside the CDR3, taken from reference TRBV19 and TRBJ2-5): DGGITQSPKYLFRKEGQNVTLSCEQNLNHDAMYWYRQDPGQGLRLIYYSQIVNDFQKGDIAEGYSVSREKKESFPLTVTSAQKNPTAFYLCASSSGQQETQYFGPGTRLLVL.